The 8 T cell receptor beta chains given below trace back to one sample, sequenced in a study of cytomegalovirus exposure and HLA in healthy donors (TCRdb year 2017). The library was built by means of the immunoSEQ multiplex PCR assay. A mixture of 60 forward primers for TCR Vbeta segments and 13 reverse primers for TCR Jbeta segments was used in the multiplex PCR. The clones in this table, taken by TCRdb from immuneACCESS, are in-frame only. Not every clone is retained; where verified, under half of the shortfall comes from an unresolved V gene, and the cause of the rest is unknown. For this sample the table gives roughly 100,000 clones, of which around 68% were detected only once. The ten biggest clones cover less than 5% of the sample. Material: PBMCs. These receptors were taken from a human donor in good health.

The chain recombines TRBV12-5 with TRBJ2-3, with D possibly being TRBD2 (6 bases). Looked up from germline, CDR1 is LGHNT and CDR2 is FRNRAP. Trimming removed 1 base from V and 1 base from J, with 15 bases in between. CDR3 length: 17 residues. CDR3 sequence reads: CASGLGRGSGRTDTQYF. The CDR3, as DNA: TGTGCTAGTGGTTTGGGGAGGGGCAGCGGCCGCACAGATACGCAGTATTTT.

This clone was counted only a few times. The V and J genes are TRBV30 and TRBJ2-5, with D maybe TRBD2 (7 bases). V was shortened by 4 bases and J by 2 bases, with 14 bases between the two germline ends. Germline values: CDR1 GTSNPN, CDR2 SVGIG (reference sequence). This CDR3 comprises 14 residues. CDR3 sequence (DNA): TGTGCCTGGAAGGGGGGGATCCTGCAAGAGACCCAGTACTTC. It encodes CAWKGGILQETQYF.

This clone was detected a few times. The J gene is TRBJ2-2, the V gene TRBV7-9; no clear D. The length of the CDR3 is 13 residues. CDR1 SEHNR and CDR2 FQNEAQ come from the germline V gene (reference sequence). V lost 2 bases to trimming and J lost 2 bases, with 3 bases between them. The CDR3 sequence: CASSLYNTGELFF. The CDR3 nucleotides are TGTGCCAGCAGCTTATATAACACCGGGGAGCTGTTTTTT.

J is TRBJ2-3 and V is TRBV27, with 8 bases fitting TRBD2. Germline CDR1 reads MNHEY; CDR2 reads SMNVEV (reference sequence). V gave up 8 bases and J gave up 0 bases; unmatched junction bases: 10. The CDR3 covers 16 residues. CDR3 in amino acids: CASGSSPSGSTDTQYF. In DNA, the CDR3 is TGTGCCAGCGGCTCGTCGCCTAGCGGGAGCACAGATACGCAGTATTTT.

There are a few counts of this clone. J is TRBJ2-7 and V is TRBV2; tentative D call: TRBD2 (6 bases). The CDR3 is 14 residues long. Looked up from germline, CDR1 is SNHLY and CDR2 is FYNNEI. V gave up 8 bases and J gave up 1 base, with 15 bases separating them. Here the CDR3 DNA reads TGTGCCAGCCAATCGTGGGGGAGGTCCTACGAGCAGTACTTC. This translates into CASQSWGRSYEQYF.

The DNA for the CDR3 is TGTGCCAGCAGCTTGGACAGGGGGCAGGAAAAACTGTTTTTT. Residues: CASSLDRGQEKLFF. The rearrangement joins TRBV5-4 to TRBJ1-4; 9 bases are a match to TRBD1. CDR1 and CDR2 from the germline V gene are SGHNT and YYREEE (reference sequence). The V and J ends lost 0 bases and 8 bases, in that order; junction bases with no gene match: 2. There are 14 residues in the CDR3.

This chain links TRBV7-9 with TRBJ2-2; D may be TRBD2 (5 bases). The V gene lost 0 bases and the J gene lost 7 bases, with 9 bases spanning the gap. The CDR3 covers 14 residues. CDR1 is SEHNR and CDR2 is FQNEAQ in the germline V gene (reference sequence). The CDR3 sequence is CASSLALGGGELFF. For the CDR3, the DNA is TGTGCCAGCAGCTTAGCGCTAGGAGGCGGGGAGCTGTTTTTT.

The V gene is TRBV27, the J gene TRBJ2-7, with 7 bases that match TRBD2. V lost 2 bases to trimming and J lost 3 bases; unmatched junction nucleotides: 4. Germline CDR1 is MNHEY and CDR2 is SMNVEV (reference sequence). The CDR3 length is 14 residues. CDR3 region: CASSLRSGGYEQYF. For the CDR3, the DNA is TGTGCCAGCAGTTTAAGGTCGGGGGGCTACGAGCAGTACTTC.